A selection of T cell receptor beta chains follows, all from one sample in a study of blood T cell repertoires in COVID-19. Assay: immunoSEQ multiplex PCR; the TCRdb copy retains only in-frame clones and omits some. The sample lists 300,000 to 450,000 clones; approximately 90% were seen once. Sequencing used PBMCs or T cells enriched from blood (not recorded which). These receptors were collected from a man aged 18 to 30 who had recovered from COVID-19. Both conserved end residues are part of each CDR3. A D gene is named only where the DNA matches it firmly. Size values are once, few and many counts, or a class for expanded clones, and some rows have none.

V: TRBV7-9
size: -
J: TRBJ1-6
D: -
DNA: TGTGCCAGCAGCCCCCAGGCAGGGACGGGAGGGAATTCACCCCTCCACTTT
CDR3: CASSPQAGTGGNSPLHF

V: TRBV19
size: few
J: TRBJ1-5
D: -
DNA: TGTGCCAGTAGTATTGGAGATCAGCCCCAGCATTTT
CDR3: CASSIGDQPQHF

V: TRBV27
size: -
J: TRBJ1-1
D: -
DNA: TGTGCCAGCAGTTCTCCGTTGAACACTGAAGCTTTCTTT
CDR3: CASSSPLNTEAFF

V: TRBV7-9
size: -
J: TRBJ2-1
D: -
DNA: TGTGCCAGCAGCCTTCTGCGCGGTGAGCAGTTCTTC
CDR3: CASSLLRGEQFF

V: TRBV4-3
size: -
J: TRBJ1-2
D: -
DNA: TGCGCCAGCAGCCAAGTGGGGAGTAACTATGGCTACACCTTC
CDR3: CASSQVGSNYGYTF

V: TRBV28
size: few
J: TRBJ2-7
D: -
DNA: TGTGCCAGCATCGGGAACAAAAACTACGAGCAGTACTTC
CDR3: CASIGNKNYEQYF

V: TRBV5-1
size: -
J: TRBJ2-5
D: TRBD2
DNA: TGCGCCAGCAGCTCGCCCGGGACTAGCCAACAAGAGACCCAGTACTTC
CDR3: CASSSPGTSQQETQYF

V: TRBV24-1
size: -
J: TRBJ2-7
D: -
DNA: TGTGCCACCAGTGTCGGGGACGGGAGCTCCTACGAGCAGTACTTC
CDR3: CATSVGDGSSYEQYF

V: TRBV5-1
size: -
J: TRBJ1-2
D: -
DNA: TGCGCCAGCAGCTTGACAGTTTCCTCTCTCAACTATGGCTACACCTTC
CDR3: CASSLTVSSLNYGYTF

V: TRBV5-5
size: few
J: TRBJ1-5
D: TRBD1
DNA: TGTGCCAGCAGCTTGGCCGGACAGGGTGCTCAGCCCCAGCATTTT
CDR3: CASSLAGQGAQPQHF

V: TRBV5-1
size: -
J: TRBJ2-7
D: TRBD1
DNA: TGCGCCAGTCCTCCGGCGGACAGGGTGAGGGAGCAGTACTTC
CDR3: CASPPADRVREQYF

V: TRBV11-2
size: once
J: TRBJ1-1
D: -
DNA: TGTGCCAGCAGCTTGAATAGCGGGGCAGGGAAAGCTTTCTTT
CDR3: CASSLNSGAGKAFF

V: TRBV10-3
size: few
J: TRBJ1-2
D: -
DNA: TGTGCCATCAGTGAGAATCAGGGTAACTATGGCTACACCTTC
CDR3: CAISENQGNYGYTF

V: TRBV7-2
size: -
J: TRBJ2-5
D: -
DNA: TGTGCCAGCAGCTCGGACAGCAGCCAAGAGACCCAGTACTTC
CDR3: CASSSDSSQETQYF

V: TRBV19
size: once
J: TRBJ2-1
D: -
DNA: TGTGCCAGTAGTATAGCAGGGGAGCAGTTCTTC
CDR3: CASSIAGEQFF

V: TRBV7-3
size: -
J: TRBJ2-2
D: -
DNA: TGTGCCAGCACGGCCAGGGGTGCTAGGGAGCTGTTTTTT
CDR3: CASTARGARELFF

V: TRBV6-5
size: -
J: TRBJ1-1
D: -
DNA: TGTGCCAGCACTTTCCGTCACAGGGACACTGAAGCTTTCTTT
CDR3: CASTFRHRDTEAFF

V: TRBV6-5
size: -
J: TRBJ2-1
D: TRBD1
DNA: TGTGCCAGCAGTTACCGACAGGGGGCGGATGAGCAGTTCTTC
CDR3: CASSYRQGADEQFF

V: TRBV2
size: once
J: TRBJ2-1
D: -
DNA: TGTGCCAGCAGTGCTGCTAGGAGCACAAATGAGCAGTTCTTC
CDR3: CASSAARSTNEQFF

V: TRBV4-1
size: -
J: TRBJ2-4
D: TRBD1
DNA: TGCGCCAGCAGCCGGGGCAGGGGGCAAGAAAACATTCAGTACTTC
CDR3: CASSRGRGQENIQYF

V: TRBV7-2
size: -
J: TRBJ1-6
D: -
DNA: TGTGCCAGCAGCTTAAGGGGTGGTTATAATTCACCCCTCCACTTT
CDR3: CASSLRGGYNSPLHF

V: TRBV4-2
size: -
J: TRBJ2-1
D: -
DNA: TGTGCCAGCAGCGACCGGGACTCCCGGGGGTATAATGAGCAGTTCTTC
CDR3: CASSDRDSRGYNEQFF

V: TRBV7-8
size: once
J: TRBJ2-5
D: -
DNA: TGTGCCAGCAGCCGCCAGGCACACGGTGAGACCCAGTACTTC
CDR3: CASSRQAHGETQYF

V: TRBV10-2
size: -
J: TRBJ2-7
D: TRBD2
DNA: TGCGCCAGCAGTGAGTCGCTAGCGGGAGCAGACGAGCAGTACTTC
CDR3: CASSESLAGADEQYF

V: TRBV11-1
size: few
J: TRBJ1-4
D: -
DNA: TGTGCCAGCAGCTCCCGCTACGGTGAAAAACTGTTTTTT
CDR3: CASSSRYGEKLFF

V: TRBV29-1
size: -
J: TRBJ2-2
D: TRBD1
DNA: TGCAGCGGGGGACAGAGAACCGGGGAGCTGTTTTTT
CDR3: CSGGQRTGELFF

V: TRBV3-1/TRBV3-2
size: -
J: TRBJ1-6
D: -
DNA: TGTGCCAGCAGCCAAGGGCTTGGGGGGAGGGTTAATTCACCCCTCCACTTT
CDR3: CASSQGLGGRVNSPLHF

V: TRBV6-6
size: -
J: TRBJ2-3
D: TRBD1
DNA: TGTGCCAGCAGCCCGGGACAGGGAGGTACGCAGTATTTT
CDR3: CASSPGQGGTQYF

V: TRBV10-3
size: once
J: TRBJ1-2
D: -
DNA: TGTGCCATCAGTGAGTCGAATGGGGGCGGTGGCTACACCTTC
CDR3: CAISESNGGGGYTF